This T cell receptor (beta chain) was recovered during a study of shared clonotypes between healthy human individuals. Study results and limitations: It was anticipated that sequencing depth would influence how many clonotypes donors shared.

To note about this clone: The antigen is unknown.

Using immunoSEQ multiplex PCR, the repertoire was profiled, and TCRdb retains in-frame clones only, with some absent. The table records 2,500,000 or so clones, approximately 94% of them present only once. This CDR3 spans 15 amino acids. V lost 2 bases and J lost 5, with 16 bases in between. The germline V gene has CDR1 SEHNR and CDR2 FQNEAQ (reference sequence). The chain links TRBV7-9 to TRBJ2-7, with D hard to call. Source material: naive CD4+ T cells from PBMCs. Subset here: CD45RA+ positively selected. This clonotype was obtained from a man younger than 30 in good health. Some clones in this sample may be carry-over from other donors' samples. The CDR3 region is CASSLIGGSGDEQYF. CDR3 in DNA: TGTGCCAGCAGCTTAATTGGCGGCAGTGGGGACGAGCAGTACTTC.